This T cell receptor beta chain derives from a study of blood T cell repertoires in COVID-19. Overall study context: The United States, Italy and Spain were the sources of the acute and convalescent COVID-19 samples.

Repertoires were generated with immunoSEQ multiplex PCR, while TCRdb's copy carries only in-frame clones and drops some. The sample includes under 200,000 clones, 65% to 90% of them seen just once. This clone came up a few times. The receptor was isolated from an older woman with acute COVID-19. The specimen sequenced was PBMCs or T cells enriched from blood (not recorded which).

CDR3 coding DNA: TGTGCCAGCAGTTTCACAGGGTCGGGGAATCAGCCCCAGCATTTT. Its translation: CASSFTGSGNQPQHF. The chain carries TRBV27 and TRBJ1-5, with D possibly TRBD1 on 6 matching bases. V lost 3 bases and J lost 4, with 13 bases in between. CDR3 length: 15 residues. CDR1 MNHEY and CDR2 SMNVEV come from the germline V gene (reference sequence).